The 24 T cell receptor beta chains below all came from one sample that was sequenced in a study of regulatory T cells in long-lasting Graves disease. Time point indicated: persistent/refractory GD, antithyroid drugs over 5 years with positive TRAb. RNA from PBMCs was the source of the TCR library. Construction of TCR beta libraries relied on iRepertoire HTBI primers and on Arm-PCR targeting CDR3 regions. TCRdb reprocessed the multiplex PCR reads via MiXCR and lists one record per CDR3 protein. The data show 450,000 or so distinct CDR3 sequences, about 20% seen once. This specimen was peripheral blood mononuclear cells (PBMCs), taken when the disease was refractory, from a patient treated with antithyroid drugs. The source of these receptors is a female donor with Graves disease.

This clonotype was seen a few times. The chain has TRBV12-3 or TRBV12-4 and TRBJ2-1, with TRBD2 matching 10 bases. The CDR3 is made up of 15 amino acids. The V segment lost 5 bases and the J segment 4 bases; nucleotides outside the gene matches: 5. CDR3 sequence (DNA): TGTGCCAGCAGTCATACTAGCGGGGATTACAATGAGCAGTTCTTC. Translating it yields CASSHTSGDYNEQFF.

This clonotype was seen repeatedly, ten times or more. The rearrangement joins TRBV3-1 to TRBJ1-2; 9 bases are a match to TRBD1. Germline loops: CDR1 LGHDT, CDR2 YNNKEL (reference sequence). The CDR3 has 13 amino acids. The trim removed 4 bases at V and 6 bases at J, leaving 3 bases unmatched. Here the CDR3 reads CASSRWTGDGYTF. CDR3 sequence (DNA): TGTGCCAGCAGCCGTTGGACAGGGGATGGCTACACCTTC.

The CDR3 region has the DNA TGTGCCACCAGAGAGTCAGGTGGAAACTATGGCTACACCTTC. As protein: CATRESGGNYGYTF. This chain connects TRBV24-1 to TRBJ1-2; D unresolved. This CDR3 has 14 amino acids. V was trimmed by 7 bases and J by 2 bases, leaving 13 bases between them. CDR1 and CDR2 (germline): KGHDR, SFDVKD.

The chain recombines TRBV4-2 with TRBJ2-3, with D possibly called TRBD1 or TRBD2 (5 bases each). V was pared by 0 bases and J by 4 bases, with 17 bases between. The CDR3 runs 17 residues. Germline V gene data show CDR1 as LGHNA and CDR2 as YNFKEQ. For the CDR3, the DNA is TGTGCCAGCAGCCAAGAAGGGGACCCCTTTCCGGCAGATACGCAGTATTTT. Its translation is CASSQEGDPFPADTQYF.

Points on this clonotype: Possible read error: a much larger clone is one base away. The rearrangement uses TRBV28 and TRBJ1-2; 8 positions match TRBD1. Germline V gives CDR1 MDHEN, CDR2 SYDVKM. This CDR3 comprises 12 residues. Trimming removed 6 bases from V and 7 bases from J; junction bases left unmatched: 4. Here the CDR3 reads CASRRTGCGYTF. CDR3 coding DNA: TGTGCCAGCAGGCGGACAGGGTGTGGCTACACCTTC.

In its sample, this clonotype was seen many times. The chain is built from TRBV6-1 and TRBJ1-1, with unresolved D. The CDR3 has 11 residues. Germline CDR1 reads MNHNS; CDR2 reads SASEGT. V was cut by 11 bases and J by 8 bases, with 15 bases left in between. The CDR3 is CAAGPSGEAFF. CDR3 DNA sequence: TGTGCCGCCGGTCCCAGTGGGGAAGCTTTCTTT.

This chain joins TRBV6-5 and TRBJ2-7, with TRBD2 identical over 12 bases. Unmatched junction bases numbered 8, after V lost 2 bases and J lost 6 bases. This CDR3 comprises 16 residues. CDR1 and CDR2 from the germline V gene are MNHEY and SVGAGI. CDR3 bases: TGTGCCAGCAGTTACCAGATGGGACTAGCGGGCTCCGAGCAGTACTTC. Its protein is CASSYQMGLAGSEQYF.

V is TRBV19 and J is TRBJ2-6; D is undetermined. Germline lookup yields CDR1 LNHDA and CDR2 SQIVND (reference sequence). Trimming stripped 5 bases from V and 0 bases from J, with 11 bases between. The CDR3 spans 16 residues. The CDR3 bases are TGTGCCAGTAGTCTTCCAGCCCCCTCTGGGGCCAACGTCCTGACTTTC. Encoded protein: CASSLPAPSGANVLTF.

This clonotype occurred many times. V and J are TRBV30 and TRBJ1-1; D uncertain. Trimming removed 0 bases at V and 6 bases at J, with 5 bases between. The CDR3 has 11 residues. Germline V CDR1 and CDR2: GTSNPN, SVGIG (reference sequence). The CDR3 loop reads CAWSVMAEAFF. DNA for the CDR3: TGTGCCTGGAGTGTTATGGCTGAAGCTTTCTTT.

The genes are TRBV10-3 and TRBJ1-1, with TRBD1 identical over 7 bases. The CDR3 runs to 14 residues. V shed 6 bases, J shed 4 bases, and the junction held 8 bases outside the gene matches. The germline V gene has CDR1 ENHRY and CDR2 SYGVKD. The CDR3 DNA is TGTGCCATCAGGGAGGGGGCTTCGAGCACTGAAGCTTTCTTT. Amino acids: CAIREGASSTEAFF.

This clonotype was picked up one time. This chain joins TRBV7-2 and TRBJ1-5, with D perhaps matching TRBD1 (5 bases). Germline CDR1 is SGHTA and CDR2 is FQGNSA. V lost 4 bases to trimming and J lost 0 bases, with 25 bases between them. This CDR3 has 20 amino acids. CDR3 sequence (DNA): TGTGCCAGCAGCTCGGGCGCCGAGGGGCGACTTTTAATTAGCAATCAGCCCCAGCATTTT. Amino acids: CASSSGAEGRLLISNQPQHF.

This clonotype was seen a few times. The V and J genes are TRBV7-2 and TRBJ2-3, with D hard to call. The germline gives CDR1 SGHTA, CDR2 FQGNSA. Trimming removed 1 base at V and 6 bases at J, with 11 bases between. The CDR3 loop spans 14 amino acids. CDR3 protein: CASSLGANPDTQYF. The DNA of the CDR3 is TGTGCCAGCAGCTTAGGGGCCAACCCCGATACGCAGTATTTT.

This clonotype has a handful of counts. CDR3 in amino acids: CASNRWRGTYNEQFF. CDR3 sequence (DNA): TGTGCCAGCAATCGATGGCGGGGAACCTACAATGAGCAGTTCTTC. The chain carries TRBV6-1 and TRBJ2-1, with a weak D call TRBD2 (6 bases). CDR1 is MNHNS and CDR2 is SASEGT in the germline V gene. The CDR3 length is 15 residues. The ends were cut back, 7 bases at V and 2 bases at J, with 15 bases in the middle.

The sample holds many counts of this clonotype. The CDR3 DNA reads as TGTGCCAGCAGCCCGAGACAGGGCGGAAACATTCAGTACTTC. Its translation: CASSPRQGGNIQYF. This rearrangement joins TRBV7-2 to TRBJ2-4, with 7 bases that match TRBD1. V dropped 5 bases and J dropped 6; count of bases not matched to a gene: 7. Germline V gives CDR1 SGHTA, CDR2 FQGNSA. The CDR3 totals 14 residues.

This chain connects TRBV28 to TRBJ2-3, with 14 bases aligning to TRBD2. Germline V gene sequence: CDR1 MDHEN, CDR2 SYDVKM. Trimming at V came to 5 bases and at J to 5 bases, leaving 9 bases not matched to a gene. CDR3 length: 17 amino acids. The DNA of the CDR3 is TGTGCCAGCAGTACCATCGGACTAGCGGGGGGAAAAGATACGCAGTATTTT. Its protein product is CASSTIGLAGGKDTQYF.

This clonotype was counted ten times or more. The V gene is TRBV12-3 or TRBV12-4, the J gene TRBJ1-2; D is perhaps TRBD1 (5 bases). V was cut by 5 bases and J by 8 bases, with 18 bases left in between. The CDR3 has 14 amino acids. The CDR3 here is CASSKITDGGGYTF. CDR3 bases: TGTGCCAGCAGTAAGATAACCGACGGGGGAGGCTACACCTTC.

This clonotype was observed a few times. The chain links TRBV7-2 to TRBJ1-1; possible D gene TRBD1, 5 bases. V lost 5 bases to trimming and J lost 4 bases, with 14 bases between them. Germline CDR1 reads SGHTA; CDR2 reads FQGNSA. The CDR3 is made up of 14 amino acids. The CDR3 sequence is CASSPRDGFTEAFF. The CDR3, as DNA: TGTGCCAGCAGCCCCCGGGACGGATTCACTGAAGCTTTCTTT.

This clonotype was seen many times. The V and J genes are TRBV28 and TRBJ1-1; no firm D call. The CDR3 is 13 residues long. Trimming took 6 bases from V and 4 from J, leaving 12 bases between them. The germline V gene encodes CDR1 MDHEN and CDR2 SYDVKM. CDR3 coding DNA: TGTGCCAGCAGCCTTGAACGGCGCACTGAAGCTTTCTTT. Protein product: CASSLERRTEAFF.

A few counts support this clonotype. This chain joins TRBV5-4 and TRBJ2-7; 11 bases line up with TRBD1. The J segment lost 4 bases and the V segment lost 5 bases, leaving 8 bases of the junction unmatched. The CDR3 extends over 15 amino acids. CDR1 SGHNT and CDR2 YYREEE come from the germline V gene (reference sequence). The CDR3 loop reads CASSTDRGLFYEQYF. DNA of the CDR3: TGTGCCAGCAGTACGGACAGGGGGCTGTTTTACGAGCAGTACTTC.

V gene TRBV10-3 combines with J gene TRBJ1-1; D possibly corresponds to TRBD1 (5 bases). With 6 bases removed from V and 0 bases from J, the gap between germline ends came to 11 bases. CDR1 is ENHRY, CDR2 SYGVKD, per germline. This CDR3 is built from 14 residues. For the CDR3, the DNA is TGTGCCATCAGGCAGACAGAGCTGAACACTGAAGCTTTCTTT. Its protein product is CAIRQTELNTEAFF.

The CDR3 sequence: CSARGDRGVFRSGYTF. CDR3 nucleotides: TGCAGTGCTAGAGGGGACAGGGGGGTCTTCCGCTCTGGCTACACCTTC. The chain couples TRBV20-1 to TRBJ1-2, with 11 bases identical to TRBD1. Germline V CDR1 and CDR2: DFQATT, SNEGSKA (reference sequence). This CDR3 is built from 16 residues. The trim removed 1 base at V and 7 bases at J, leaving 11 bases unmatched.

This clonotype was detected only a few times. The V and J genes are TRBV20-1 and TRBJ1-2; D remains unclear. Germline V CDR1 and CDR2: DFQATT, SNEGSKA (reference sequence). The CDR3 is 12 amino acids. The V and J ends lost 2 bases and 3 bases respectively, with 7 bases between them. DNA for the CDR3: TGCAGTGCTAGACAACCGGACTATGGCTACACCTTC. Translating gives CSARQPDYGYTF.

Remarks on this clonotype: Just one base apart from a much larger clone, this may be a read error. The genes are TRBV28 and TRBJ2-2; D could derive from TRBD1 or TRBD2 (6 bases each). The V end was cut by 9 bases, the J end by 0 bases, with 14 bases between. Germline V CDR1 and CDR2: MDHEN, SYDVKM. The CDR3 sequence is 15 residues long. CDR3 region: CARRGAVANTGELFF. The CDR3 region has the DNA TGTGCCAGAAGGGGGGCAGTCGCGAACACCGGGGAGCTGTTTTTT. The whole variable domain, filled in from reference TRBV28 and TRBJ2-2, reads DVKVTQSSRYLVKRTGEKVFLECVQDMDHENMFWYRQDPGLGLRLIYFSYDVKMKEKGDIPEGYSVSREKKERFSLILESASTNQTSMYLCARRGAVANTGELFFGEGSRLTVL.

This clonotype has ten or more counts. The gene calls are TRBV6-9 and TRBJ1-2; D gene uncertain. This CDR3 has 16 amino acids. With 3 bases removed from V and 0 bases from J, the gap between germline ends came to 14 bases. Germline V CDR1 and CDR2: MNHGY, SVAAGI. The chain's CDR3 is CASSYGLQTTNYGYTF. DNA for the CDR3: TGTGCCAGCAGTTACGGTTTACAGACTACTAACTATGGCTACACCTTC.